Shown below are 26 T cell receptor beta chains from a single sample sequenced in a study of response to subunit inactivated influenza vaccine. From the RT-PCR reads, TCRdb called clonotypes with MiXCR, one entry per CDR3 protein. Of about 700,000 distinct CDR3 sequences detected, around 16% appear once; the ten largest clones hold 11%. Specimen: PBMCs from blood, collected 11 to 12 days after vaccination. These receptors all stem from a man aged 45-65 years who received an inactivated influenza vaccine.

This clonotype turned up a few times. CDR3 protein: CASSFTSGGAETQYF. The CDR3 coding sequence is TGTGCCAGCAGCTTCACTAGCGGGGGGGCAGAGACCCAGTACTTC. The chain is built from TRBV11-2 and TRBJ2-5, with TRBD2 matching 13 bases. Trimming cost V 3 bases and J 4 bases; bases outside gene matches: 2. The CDR3 has 15 residues. Germline-derived CDR1 and CDR2 are SGHAT and FQNNGV.

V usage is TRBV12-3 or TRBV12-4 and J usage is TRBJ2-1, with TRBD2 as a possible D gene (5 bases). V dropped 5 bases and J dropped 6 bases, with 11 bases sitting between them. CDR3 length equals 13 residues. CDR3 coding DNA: TGTGCCAGCAGTCAAACTAGGGCCAATGAGCAGTTCTTC. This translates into CASSQTRANEQFF.

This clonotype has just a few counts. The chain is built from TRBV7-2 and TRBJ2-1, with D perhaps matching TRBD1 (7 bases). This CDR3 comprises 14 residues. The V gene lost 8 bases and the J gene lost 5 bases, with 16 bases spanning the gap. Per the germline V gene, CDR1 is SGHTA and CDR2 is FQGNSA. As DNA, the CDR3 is TGTGCCAGCCGGCGGGACAGAACTAACAATGAGCAGTTCTTC. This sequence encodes CASRRDRTNNEQFF.

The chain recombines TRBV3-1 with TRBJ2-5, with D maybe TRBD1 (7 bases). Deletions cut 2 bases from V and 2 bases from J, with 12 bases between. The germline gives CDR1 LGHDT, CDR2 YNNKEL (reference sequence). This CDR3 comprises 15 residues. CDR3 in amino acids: CASSQFAGGQETQYF. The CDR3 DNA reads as TGTGCCAGCAGCCAATTCGCAGGGGGGCAAGAGACCCAGTACTTC.

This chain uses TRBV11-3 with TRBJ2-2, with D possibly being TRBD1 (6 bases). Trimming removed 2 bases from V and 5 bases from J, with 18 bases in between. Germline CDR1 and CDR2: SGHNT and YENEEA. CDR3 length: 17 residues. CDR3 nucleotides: TGTGCCAGCAGCTTATACCGTGGGGGCCTTGGAACCGGGGAGCTGTTTTTT. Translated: CASSLYRGGLGTGELFF. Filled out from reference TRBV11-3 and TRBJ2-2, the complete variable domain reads EAGVVQSPRYKIIEKKQPVAFWCNPISGHNTLYWYLQNLGQGPELLIRYENEEAVDDSQLPKDRFSAERLKGVDSTLKIQPAELGDSAVYLCASSLYRGGLGTGELFFGEGSRLTVL.

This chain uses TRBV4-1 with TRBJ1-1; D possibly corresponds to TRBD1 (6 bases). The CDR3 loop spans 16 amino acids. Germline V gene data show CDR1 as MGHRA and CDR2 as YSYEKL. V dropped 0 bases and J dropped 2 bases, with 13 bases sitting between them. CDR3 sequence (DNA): TGCGCCAGCAGCCAAGATACAGGGCTCGGTAACACTGAAGCTTTCTTT. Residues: CASSQDTGLGNTEAFF.

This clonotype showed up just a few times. CDR3 loop: CASSESVNPSGDLRGQYF. The CDR3 nucleotides are TGTGCCAGCAGTGAATCGGTTAATCCTAGCGGGGACCTACGAGGGCAGTACTTC. The rearrangement links TRBV2 to TRBJ2-7, with TRBD2 matching over 9 bases. Germline CDR1 is SNHLY and CDR2 is FYNNEI. V trimming: 2 bases; J trimming: 9 bases; junction bases outside the gene matches: 20. This CDR3 is built from 18 residues.

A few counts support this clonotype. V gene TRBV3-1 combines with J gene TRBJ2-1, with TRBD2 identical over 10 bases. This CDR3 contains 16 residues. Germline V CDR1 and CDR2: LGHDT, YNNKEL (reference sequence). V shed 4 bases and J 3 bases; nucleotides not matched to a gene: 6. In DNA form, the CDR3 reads TGTGCCAGCAGCCCTATGGCTAGCGGGGGCTACAATGAGCAGTTCTTC. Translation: CASSPMASGGYNEQFF.

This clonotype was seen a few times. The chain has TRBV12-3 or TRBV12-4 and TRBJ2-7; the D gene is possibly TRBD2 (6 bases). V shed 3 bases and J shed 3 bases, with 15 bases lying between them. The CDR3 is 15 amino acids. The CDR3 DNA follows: TGTGCCAGCAGTTTCGGGATTAGCGGATTCTACGAGCAGTACTTC. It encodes CASSFGISGFYEQYF.

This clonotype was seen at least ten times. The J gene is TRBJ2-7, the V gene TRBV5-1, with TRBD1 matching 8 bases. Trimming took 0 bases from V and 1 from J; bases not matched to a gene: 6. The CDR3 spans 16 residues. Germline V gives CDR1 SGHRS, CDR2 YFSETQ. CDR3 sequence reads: CASSLARDRSSYEQYF. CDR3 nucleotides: TGCGCCAGCAGCTTGGCCCGGGACAGGTCTTCCTACGAGCAGTACTTC.

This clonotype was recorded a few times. DNA for the CDR3: TGTGCCAGCAGTTTAGACGGGCTAGCGGTGTATACGCAGTATTTT. This codes for CASSLDGLAVYTQYF. The chain has TRBV12-3 or TRBV12-4 and TRBJ2-3, with TRBD2 matching over 7 bases. With 1 base clipped from V and 7 bases from J, the junction kept 8 bases outside the gene matches. The CDR3 runs to 15 residues.

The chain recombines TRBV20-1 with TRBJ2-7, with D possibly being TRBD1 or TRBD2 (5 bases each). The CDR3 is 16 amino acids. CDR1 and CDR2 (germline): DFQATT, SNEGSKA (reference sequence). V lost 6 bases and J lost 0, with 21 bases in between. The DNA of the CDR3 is TGCAGTGCCCTTATAATTGGCAGAGGGGTCTCCTACGAGCAGTACTTC. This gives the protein CSALIIGRGVSYEQYF.

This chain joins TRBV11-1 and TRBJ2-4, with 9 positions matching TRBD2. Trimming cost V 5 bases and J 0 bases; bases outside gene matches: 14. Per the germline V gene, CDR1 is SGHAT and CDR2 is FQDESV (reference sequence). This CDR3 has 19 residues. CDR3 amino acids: CASSRQSSGARIAKNIQYF. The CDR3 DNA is TGTGCCAGCAGCAGACAATCTAGCGGGGCAAGAATAGCCAAAAACATTCAGTACTTC.

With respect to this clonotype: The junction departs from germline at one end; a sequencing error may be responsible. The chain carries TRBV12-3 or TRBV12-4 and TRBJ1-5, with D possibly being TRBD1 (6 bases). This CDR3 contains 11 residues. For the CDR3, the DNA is TGTGCCAGCAGTTGGGGGGGGCCCCATCATTTT. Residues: CASSWGGPHHF.

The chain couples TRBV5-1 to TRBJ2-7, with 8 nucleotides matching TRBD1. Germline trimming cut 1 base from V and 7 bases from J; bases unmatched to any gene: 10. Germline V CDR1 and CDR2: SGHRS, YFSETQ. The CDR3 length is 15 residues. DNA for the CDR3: TGCGCCAGCAGCTTGACCGGGACAGGAGTTGGAGAGCAGTACTTC. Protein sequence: CASSLTGTGVGEQYF.

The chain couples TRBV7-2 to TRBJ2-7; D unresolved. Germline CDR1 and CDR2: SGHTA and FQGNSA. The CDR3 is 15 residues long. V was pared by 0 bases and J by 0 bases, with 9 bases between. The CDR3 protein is CASSLAYVDSYEQYF. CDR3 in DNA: TGTGCCAGCAGCTTAGCCTACGTCGACTCCTACGAGCAGTACTTC.

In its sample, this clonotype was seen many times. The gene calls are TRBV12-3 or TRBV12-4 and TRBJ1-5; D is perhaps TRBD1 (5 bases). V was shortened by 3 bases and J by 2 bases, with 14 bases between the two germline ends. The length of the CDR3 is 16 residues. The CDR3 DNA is TGTGCCAGCAGTTTGGGTGGGGGGGTTGGCAATCAGCCCCAGCATTTT. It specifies CASSLGGGVGNQPQHF.

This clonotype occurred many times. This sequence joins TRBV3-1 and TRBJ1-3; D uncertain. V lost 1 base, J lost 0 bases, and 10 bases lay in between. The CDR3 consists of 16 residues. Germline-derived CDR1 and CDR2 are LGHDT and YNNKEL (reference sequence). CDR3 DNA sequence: TGTGCCAGCAGCCAAGTGCACAGCTACTCTGGAAACACCATATATTTT. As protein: CASSQVHSYSGNTIYF. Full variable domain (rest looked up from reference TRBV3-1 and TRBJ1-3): DTAVSQTPKYLVTQMGNDKSIKCEQNLGHDTMYWYKQDSKKFLKIMFSYNNKELIINETVPNRFSPKSPDKAHLNLHINSLELGDSAVYFCASSQVHSYSGNTIYFGEGSWLTVV.

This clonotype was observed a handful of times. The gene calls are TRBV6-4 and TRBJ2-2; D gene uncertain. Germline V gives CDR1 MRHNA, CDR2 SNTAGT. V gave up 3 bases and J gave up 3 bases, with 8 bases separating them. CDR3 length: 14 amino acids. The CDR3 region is CASSEESYTGELFF. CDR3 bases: TGTGCCAGCAGTGAAGAGTCTTACACCGGGGAGCTGTTTTTT.

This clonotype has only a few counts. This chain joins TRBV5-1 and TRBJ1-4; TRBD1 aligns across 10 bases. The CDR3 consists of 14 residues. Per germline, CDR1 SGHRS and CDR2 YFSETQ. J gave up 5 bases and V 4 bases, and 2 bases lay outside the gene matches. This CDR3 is CASSKGQGNEKLFF. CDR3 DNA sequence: TGCGCCAGCAGCAAGGGACAGGGGAATGAAAAACTGTTTTTT. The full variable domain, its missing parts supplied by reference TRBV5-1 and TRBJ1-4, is KAGVTQTPRYLIKTRGQQVTLSCSPISGHRSVSWYQQTPGQGLQFLFEYFSETQRNKGNFPGRFSGRQFSNSRSEMNVSTLELGDSALYLCASSKGQGNEKLFFGSGTQLSVL.

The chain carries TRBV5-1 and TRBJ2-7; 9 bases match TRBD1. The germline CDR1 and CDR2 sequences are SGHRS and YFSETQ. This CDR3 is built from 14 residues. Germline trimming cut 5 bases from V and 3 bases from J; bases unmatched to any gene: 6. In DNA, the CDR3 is TGCGCCAGCAGGGAGACAGGGGGAAACTACGAGCAGTACTTC. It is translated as CASRETGGNYEQYF.

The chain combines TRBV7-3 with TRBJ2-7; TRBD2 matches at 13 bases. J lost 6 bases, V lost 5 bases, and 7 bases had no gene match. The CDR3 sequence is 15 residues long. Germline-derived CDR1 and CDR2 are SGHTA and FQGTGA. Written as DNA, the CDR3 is TGTGCCAGCAGCCAAGGACTAGCGGGAGCCGGCGAGCAGTACTTC. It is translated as CASSQGLAGAGEQYF.

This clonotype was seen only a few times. The CDR3 loop reads CASSRTSGRAAGTDTQYF. CDR3 coding DNA: TGTGCCAGCAGCAGAACTAGCGGGAGGGCCGCGGGCACAGATACGCAGTATTTT. The chain uses TRBV21-1 and TRBJ2-3; TRBD2 is the table's D call and was not checked against the DNA. TRBV21-1 is a documented pseudogene. The CDR3 extends over 18 amino acids.

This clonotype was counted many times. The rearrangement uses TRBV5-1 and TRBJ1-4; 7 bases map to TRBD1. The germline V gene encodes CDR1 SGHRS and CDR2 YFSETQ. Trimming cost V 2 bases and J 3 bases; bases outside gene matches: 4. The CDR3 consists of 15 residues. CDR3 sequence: CASSLQGQPNEKLFF. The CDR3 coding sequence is TGCGCCAGCAGCTTACAGGGACAGCCTAATGAAAAACTGTTTTTT.

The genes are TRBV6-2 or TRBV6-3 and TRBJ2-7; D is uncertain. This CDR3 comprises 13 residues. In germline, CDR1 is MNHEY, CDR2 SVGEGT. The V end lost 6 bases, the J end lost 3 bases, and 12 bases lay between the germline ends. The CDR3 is CASSFQVNYEQYF. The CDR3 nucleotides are TGTGCCAGCAGCTTTCAGGTGAACTACGAGCAGTACTTC.

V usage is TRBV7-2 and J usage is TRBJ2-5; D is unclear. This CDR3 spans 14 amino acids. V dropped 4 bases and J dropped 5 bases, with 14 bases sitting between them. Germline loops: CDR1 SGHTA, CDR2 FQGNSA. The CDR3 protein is CASSWTSLGETQYF. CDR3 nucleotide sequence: TGTGCCAGCAGCTGGACCTCCTTAGGGGAGACCCAGTACTTC.